The present T cell receptor (beta chain) was sequenced within a study of blood T cell repertoires in COVID-19. Across the whole study: T cells, B-cell-depleted T cells, or PBMCs supplied cDNA or gDNA.

In the study's own analysis: Counts of nucleated cells, estimated from reference gene primer amplification, were obtained. TCRdb's table, derived via immunoSEQ multiplex PCR, lists solely in-frame clones and lacks some. V, J and clone size are taken as reported in that table, and D and trimming were inferred from the DNA itself. The sample shows some 350,000 clones, roughly 89% of them seen only once. The V and J ends lost 4 bases and 10 bases, in that order; junction bases with no gene match: 10. This CDR3 region has 14 residues. Germline-derived CDR1 and CDR2 are KGHDR and SFDVKD. The sequence derives from a man between 18 and 35 years old with active or convalescent COVID-19. The V and J genes are TRBV24-1 and TRBJ1-1, with 8 bases identical to TRBD1. Sample: peripheral blood. The CDR3, as DNA: TGTGCCACCAGTGAACCGGGACAGGTATTAGGAGCTTTCTTT. It codes for CATSEPGQVLGAFF.